The following is a T cell receptor (beta chain) sequence with its context. As handled by the study authors: Amplified reference gene primers provided the basis for estimating nucleated cell counts. Method: immunoSEQ multiplex PCR; TCRdb's copy keeps in-frame clones and lacks some. The DNA gave D and trimming, while V, J and clone size come from that table. The sample lists about 270,000 clones; 75% to 90% were seen once. Living in 25 or so US areas, the participants were between 18 and 89 years of age. Clinical histories supplied by participants themselves formed the basis of cohort assignment. The study counted Cohort 3 donors as recovered given two negative PCRs, clearance, or symptom resolution. The data derive from a study of blood T cell repertoires in COVID-19. This sequence was found in a woman aged 18-30 years who had recovered from COVID-19. Input material: PBMCs or T cells enriched from blood (not recorded which).

The CDR3 sequence: CASSSLAGWTQYF. CDR3 nucleotide sequence: TGTGCCAGCAGCTCACTAGCGGGATGGACCCAGTACTTC. The chain uses TRBV12-3 or TRBV12-4 and TRBJ2-5, with TRBD2 identical over 10 bases. After removal of 6 bases from V and 7 bases from J, the junction contained 5 bases not matched to a gene. This CDR3 spans 13 amino acids.